The entry that follows covers one T cell receptor (beta chain) sequence. This sample was included in a study of chemoradiotherapy in HPV16-positive cancers. Study in general: Functional T-cell assays on two HPV16-positive patients' cells defined candidate HPV-specific clones and common TCR motifs.

Assay: immunoSEQ multiplex PCR; the TCRdb copy retains only in-frame clones and omits some. This sample has over a thousand clones; 85% occur once, and the top ten carry roughly 10%. CDR3 length: 14 residues. V lost 4 bases, J lost 4 bases, and 13 bases lay in between. Germline V CDR1 and CDR2: SGHTA, FQGTGA. Sequenced here: tumor tissue, sampled from a patient who underwent chemoradiotherapy. The TCR originated in a human donor with HPV-associated anogenital cancer. The chain joins TRBV7-3 to TRBJ2-5; D possibly uses TRBD1 or TRBD2 (5 bases each). The CDR3 DNA reads TGTGCCAGCAGCTATCAGGGTGGGGGAGAGACCCAGTACTTC. This gives the protein CASSYQGGGETQYF. Variable domain in full (rest from reference TRBV7-3 and TRBJ2-5): GAGVSQTPSNKVTEKGKYVELRCDPISGHTALYWYRQSLGQGPEFLIYFQGTGAADDSGLPNDRFFAVRPEGSVSTLKIQRTERGDSAVYLCASSYQGGGETQYFGPGTRLLVL.